A single sample gave rise to the 23 T cell receptor beta chains below, sequenced in a study of response to subunit inactivated influenza vaccine. Using its own MiXCR run on the RT-PCR reads, TCRdb lists one record per CDR3 protein. The repertoire includes 500,000 or so distinct CDR3 sequences, approximately 17% of them detected once, and less than 4% sits in the top ten. The sample in question was CD4+ T cells sorted from PBMCs, obtained 23 months after vaccination. Source of these receptors: a man between 50 and 69 years old who received an inactivated influenza vaccine.

This clonotype was detected a few times. The CDR3 is CASSPARIIGQETQYF. DNA of the CDR3: TGTGCCAGCAGCCCAGCCCGAATAATAGGGCAAGAGACCCAGTACTTC. The chain employs TRBV3-1 and TRBJ2-5; D is ambiguous. Germline V gene sequence: CDR1 LGHDT, CDR2 YNNKEL (reference sequence). This CDR3 comprises 16 residues. Trimming pared 4 bases from V and 2 bases from J, leaving 17 bases between.

This clonotype was counted a few times. V and J are TRBV20-1 and TRBJ2-7, with 9 bases identical to TRBD1. Germline values: CDR1 DFQATT, CDR2 SNEGSKA (reference sequence). V was clipped by 5 bases and J by 2 bases; unmatched bases: 10. The CDR3 is made up of 15 amino acids. The CDR3 bases are TGCAGTGCTGGAAAAGACAGGGGGTGGACCTACGAGCAGTACTTC. It encodes CSAGKDRGWTYEQYF.

This clonotype occurred a few times. The chain joins TRBV5-1 to TRBJ2-2; no firm D call. CDR1 and CDR2 from the germline V gene are SGHRS and YFSETQ. The CDR3 is made up of 14 amino acids. The ends were cut back, 7 bases at V and 1 base at J, with 11 bases in the middle. CDR3 bases: TGCGCCAGCCACCAAGAATTGAACACCGGGGAGCTGTTTTTT. This sequence encodes CASHQELNTGELFF.

In its sample, this clonotype was seen a few times. The J gene is TRBJ2-7, the V gene TRBV10-2; 8 bases match TRBD1. V was clipped by 7 bases and J by 2 bases; unmatched bases: 4. This CDR3 comprises 13 residues. Per the germline V gene, CDR1 is WSHSY and CDR2 is SAAADI. CDR3: CASTGTGPYEQYF. The DNA for the CDR3 is TGCGCCAGCACCGGGACAGGACCCTACGAGCAGTACTTC.

This clonotype was detected only a few times. The chain has TRBV12-3 or TRBV12-4 and TRBJ2-3, with 9 bases identical to TRBD1. J was trimmed by 4 bases and V by 4 bases; bases with no gene match: 9. The CDR3 runs to 16 residues. CDR3 sequence reads: CASSSRNTGGPDTQYF. In DNA form, the CDR3 reads TGTGCCAGCAGTTCCCGAAACACAGGGGGCCCAGATACGCAGTATTTT.

This clonotype was counted a few times. This chain links TRBV6-2 or TRBV6-3 with TRBJ2-7; weak D call: TRBD1 (5 bases). Trimming removed 6 bases from V and 6 bases from J, with 15 bases in between. The length of the CDR3 is 13 residues. CDR1 is MNHEY, CDR2 SVGEGT, per germline. For the CDR3, the DNA is TGTGCCAGCAGAAGACAGTCTAACTCCGAGCAGTACTTC. Amino acid sequence: CASRRQSNSEQYF.

The chain has TRBV2 and TRBJ2-1; D might be TRBD1 (5 bases). Germline V gene lookup returns CDR1 SNHLY and CDR2 FYNNEI. V lost 6 bases and J 8 bases, leaving 14 bases between the germline ends. The CDR3 contains 13 residues. Written as DNA, the CDR3 is TGTGCCAGCAGAGCCGACAGAAGCGATGAGCAGTTCTTC. It is translated as CASRADRSDEQFF.

This clonotype was counted between two and nine times. This rearrangement joins TRBV7-3 to TRBJ2-1, with TRBD2 identical over 7 bases. The CDR3 is 12 residues long. In germline, CDR1 is SGHTA, CDR2 FQGTGA. V shed 4 bases and J 11 bases; nucleotides not matched to a gene: 5. In DNA form, the CDR3 reads TGTGCCAGCAGCTCGCTTAGCGGGCAGCAGTTCTTC. Protein sequence: CASSSLSGQQFF.

This chain joins TRBV2 and TRBJ2-7; D ambiguous. Trimming stripped 1 base from V and 5 bases from J, with 9 bases between. This CDR3 comprises 13 residues. Germline lookup yields CDR1 SNHLY and CDR2 FYNNEI. The CDR3, as DNA: TGTGCCAGCAGTGAAGGGCTAGGAAACGAGCAGTACTTC. Protein sequence: CASSEGLGNEQYF.

The CDR3: CASSATGDGYGYTF. The CDR3 DNA reads as TGTGCCAGCAGTGCTACAGGGGACGGCTATGGCTACACCTTC. The chain is built from TRBV6-1 and TRBJ1-2; TRBD1 matches 7 bases. CDR1 is MNHNS, CDR2 SASEGT, per germline. The CDR3 is 14 residues long. Unmatched junction bases numbered 6, after V lost 4 bases and J lost 4 bases.

This clonotype showed up just a few times. V is TRBV6-1 and J is TRBJ2-7; no reliable D call. CDR1 and CDR2 (germline): MNHNS, SASEGT. There are 13 residues in the CDR3. Between the trimmed V and J ends, which lost 6 bases and 2 bases, there was a span of 11 bases. CDR3 protein: CASRQYSAYEQYF. Written as DNA, the CDR3 is TGTGCCAGCAGACAGTACTCTGCCTACGAGCAGTACTTC.

In this sample, this clonotype turned up a few times. V is TRBV7-9 and J is TRBJ1-2; TRBD1 matches at 9 bases. Per germline, CDR1 SEHNR and CDR2 FQNEAQ (reference sequence). Trimming took 5 bases from V and 8 from J; bases not matched to a gene: 12. The CDR3 is 15 residues long. CDR3 coding DNA: TGTGCCAGCAGCACCTACCGGGACAGGGTCGGAGGCTACACCTTC. Its protein is CASSTYRDRVGGYTF.

This clonotype was seen only a few times. V and J are TRBV4-2 and TRBJ2-3; tentatively, D is TRBD1 or TRBD2 (5 bases each). Germline-derived CDR1 and CDR2 are LGHNA and YNFKEQ. The CDR3 loop spans 17 amino acids. V was cut by 1 base and J by 7 bases, with 21 bases left in between. CDR3 in amino acids: CASSQGPGRGAVNTQYF. The CDR3 coding sequence is TGTGCCAGCAGCCAAGGGCCCGGTAGGGGAGCGGTAAATACGCAGTATTTT.

This clonotype came up a few times. V and J are TRBV12-3 or TRBV12-4 and TRBJ1-1, with 7 bases that match TRBD1. This CDR3 has 14 residues. Trimming at V came to 5 bases and at J to 5 bases, leaving 8 bases not matched to a gene. CDR3 protein: CASSPHRGRTEAFF. The CDR3 nucleotides are TGTGCCAGCAGTCCTCACAGGGGTAGGACTGAAGCTTTCTTT.

The genes are TRBV7-2 and TRBJ2-7, with 9 bases that match TRBD1. The germline CDR1 and CDR2 sequences are SGHTA and FQGNSA. The CDR3 spans 16 residues. Trimming took 6 bases from V and 4 from J; bases not matched to a gene: 13. CDR3 in amino acids: CASREPKGQGWYEQYF. CDR3 DNA: TGTGCCAGCAGGGAACCCAAGGGACAGGGATGGTACGAGCAGTACTTC. Combining the CDR3 with reference TRBV7-2 and TRBJ2-7 gives the whole variable domain GAGVSQSPSNKVTEKGKDVELRCDPISGHTALYWYRQSLGQGLEFLIYFQGNSAPDKSGLPSDRFSAERTGGSVSTLTIQRTQQEDSAVYLCASREPKGQGWYEQYFGPGTRLTVT.

The V gene is TRBV12-3 or TRBV12-4, the J gene TRBJ2-3; 11 bases fit TRBD2. This CDR3 has 14 residues. Losses at the gene ends were 6 bases for V and 6 bases for J; bases not matched to a gene: 5. CDR3 in amino acids: CASRLAGAPDTQYF. The CDR3 nucleotides are TGTGCCAGCAGACTAGCGGGGGCCCCGGATACGCAGTATTTT.

This chain links TRBV15 with TRBJ2-2; D remains ambiguous. The CDR3 totals 14 residues. Looked up from germline, CDR1 is LNHNV and CDR2 is YYDKDF (reference sequence). V lost 0 bases and J lost 7, with 9 bases in between. The CDR3 nucleotides read TGTGCCACCAGCAGAGATGCGGAAGGCGGGGAGCTGTTTTTT. It specifies CATSRDAEGGELFF. The full variable domain, its missing parts supplied by reference TRBV15 and TRBJ2-2, is DAMVIQNPRYQVTQFGKPVTLSCSQTLNHNVMYWYQQKSSQAPKLLFHYYDKDFNNEADTPDNFQSRRPNTSFCFLDIRSPGLGDTAMYLCATSRDAEGGELFFGEGSRLTVL.

The chain combines TRBV7-2 with TRBJ2-7; D is uncertain. The V end was cut by 1 base, the J end by 3 bases, with 19 bases between. The CDR3 extends over 17 amino acids. Germline-derived CDR1 and CDR2 are SGHTA and FQGNSA. The CDR3 here is CASSLEAPIGLGYEQYF. Here the CDR3 DNA reads TGTGCCAGCAGCTTAGAGGCCCCGATTGGCCTGGGCTACGAGCAGTACTTC. The full variable domain, its missing parts supplied by reference TRBV7-2 and TRBJ2-7, is GAGVSQSPSNKVTEKGKDVELRCDPISGHTALYWYRQSLGQGLEFLIYFQGNSAPDKSGLPSDRFSAERTGGSVSTLTIQRTQQEDSAVYLCASSLEAPIGLGYEQYFGPGTRLTVT.

This clonotype was observed a few times. The chain carries TRBV5-1 and TRBJ2-7; a weak D match, TRBD1 (6 bases). CDR3 length equals 13 residues. V shed 4 bases and J shed 2 bases, with 10 bases lying between them. Germline loops: CDR1 SGHRS, CDR2 YFSETQ. The chain's CDR3 is CASSATGTYEQYF. For the CDR3, the DNA is TGCGCCAGCAGCGCCACAGGGACCTACGAGCAGTACTTC. The full variable domain, its missing parts supplied by reference TRBV5-1 and TRBJ2-7, is KAGVTQTPRYLIKTRGQQVTLSCSPISGHRSVSWYQQTPGQGLQFLFEYFSETQRNKGNFPGRFSGRQFSNSRSEMNVSTLELGDSALYLCASSATGTYEQYFGPGTRLTVT.

The chain joins TRBV7-9 to TRBJ2-6; D unresolved. Germline loops: CDR1 SEHNR, CDR2 FQNEAQ (reference sequence). The CDR3 is made up of 17 amino acids. V gave up 8 bases and J gave up 1 base, with 18 bases separating them. CDR3 in amino acids: CASFPLTLSSGANVLTF. CDR3 nucleotides: TGTGCCAGCTTCCCCTTAACTCTATCGTCTGGGGCCAACGTCCTGACTTTC. The variable domain in full, completed from reference TRBV7-9 and TRBJ2-6, reads DTGVSQNPRHKITKRGQNVTFRCDPISEHNRLYWYRQTLGQGPEFLTYFQNEAQLEKSRLLSDRFSAERPKGSFSTLEIQRTEQGDSAMYLCASFPLTLSSGANVLTFGAGSRLTVL.

The chain recombines TRBV6-5 with TRBJ2-5, with 10 bases matching TRBD2. The CDR3 has 15 residues. Germline CDR1 and CDR2: MNHEY and SVGAGI. The V gene end was trimmed by 2 bases and the J gene end by 5 bases; junction bases not matched to a gene: 5. CDR3 in amino acids: CASSYGSSGSETQYF. The DNA of the CDR3 is TGTGCCAGCAGTTACGGGTCTAGCGGGAGTGAGACCCAGTACTTC.

The chain carries TRBV20-1 and TRBJ2-1; 14 nucleotides match TRBD2. With 6 bases clipped from V and 8 bases from J, the junction kept 12 bases outside the gene matches. The CDR3 consists of 16 residues. CDR1 DFQATT and CDR2 SNEGSKA come from the germline V gene (reference sequence). This CDR3 reads CSATPTSGRAVYEQFF. As DNA, the CDR3 is TGCAGTGCCACACCGACTAGCGGGAGGGCCGTGTATGAGCAGTTCTTC.

The chain uses TRBV7-2 and TRBJ2-3, with D hard to call. V lost 1 base, J lost 5 bases, and 7 bases lay in between. Germline V gene data show CDR1 as SGHTA and CDR2 as FQGNSA. CDR3 length equals 13 residues. In nucleotides, the CDR3 is TGTGCCAGCAGCTTAGTTGGGATAGATACGCAGTATTTT. Amino acids: CASSLVGIDTQYF.